The 22 T cell receptor beta chains in this list originate from one sample, sequenced in a study of T cell repertoires in cytomegalovirus infection. One entry per CDR3 protein, called by TCRdb with MiXCR from the reads. The profile shows roughly 46,000 distinct CDR3 sequences, about 21% of them singletons. No cognate antigen is known for these TCRs. The specimen was CD8+ T cells from cultured PBMCs, collected from culture after CMV antigen stimulation. Receptor source: a human donor in good health (CMV status not recorded). Some clones in this sample may be carry-over from other donors' samples.

This clonotype was picked up a small number of times. The rearrangement joins TRBV5-1 to TRBJ1-2; no clear D. Trimming removed 4 bases at V and 4 bases at J, with 14 bases between. CDR1 SGHRS and CDR2 YFSETQ come from the germline V gene. This CDR3 is built from 14 residues. The CDR3, as DNA: TGCGCCAGCAGCCGGGAAGAAGAAAGCTATGGCTACACCTTC. Translation: CASSREEESYGYTF.

This clonotype was seen at least ten times. The CDR3 bases are TGTGCCAGCAGCTTAGATCCTAGATCCGCCGGGGAGCTGTTTTTT. This translates into CASSLDPRSAGELFF. The chain recombines TRBV11-3 with TRBJ2-2, with D unresolved. CDR3 length equals 15 residues. From germline, CDR1 is SGHNT and CDR2 YENEEA. V lost 0 bases, J lost 6 bases, and 11 bases lay in between.

This clonotype was counted ten times or more. The chain links TRBV4-1 to TRBJ1-1; perhaps TRBD1 as D (5 bases). Germline V gene sequence: CDR1 MGHRA, CDR2 YSYEKL. V was clipped by 4 bases and J by 4 bases, with 16 bases between them. This CDR3 contains 15 residues. The CDR3 coding sequence is TGCGCCAGCAGCCCAGGTGGAGGGGCAGGCACTGAAGCTTTCTTT. This gives the protein CASSPGGGAGTEAFF.

This clonotype came up many times. The V call is TRBV11-2, the J call TRBJ1-3; the D is unclear. Trimming removed 5 bases from V and 0 bases from J, with 17 bases in between. This CDR3 is 17 amino acids long. Per germline, CDR1 SGHAT and CDR2 FQNNGV. CDR3 amino acids: CASSPDYRAVSGNTIYF. The DNA for the CDR3 is TGTGCCAGCAGCCCTGATTACCGGGCCGTCTCTGGAAACACCATATATTTT.

This clonotype was detected many times. The gene calls are TRBV7-6 and TRBJ2-1; D is unclear. Germline lookup yields CDR1 SGHVS and CDR2 FNYEAQ. The length of the CDR3 is 13 residues. Trimming left V 0 bases short and J 4 bases short, with 4 bases between. The chain's CDR3 is CASSLASYNEQFF. CDR3 DNA: TGTGCCAGCAGCTTAGCCTCATACAATGAGCAGTTCTTC.

The rearrangement joins TRBV6-1 to TRBJ2-1; 7 bases agree with TRBD2. The CDR3 contains 15 residues. Germline V lookup: CDR1 MNHNS, CDR2 SASEGT. V lost 5 bases to trimming and J lost 3 bases; unmatched junction nucleotides: 7. CDR3 residues: CASSFTPGGYNEQFF. CDR3 DNA sequence: TGTGCCAGCAGTTTTACCCCGGGGGGCTACAATGAGCAGTTCTTC.

This clonotype was seen only a few times. The chain couples TRBV12-3 or TRBV12-4 to TRBJ2-3; 9 nucleotides agree with TRBD2. Trimming removed 3 bases from V and 5 bases from J; junction bases left unmatched: 3. CDR3 length: 14 residues. CDR3 residues: CASSFASGVDTQYF. The CDR3 DNA sequence: TGTGCCAGCAGTTTTGCTAGCGGGGTAGATACGCAGTATTTT.

The rearrangement uses TRBV30 and TRBJ2-2; D not certain. The CDR3 sequence is 15 residues long. V lost 0 bases and J lost 3, with 11 bases in between. Per germline, CDR1 GTSNPN and CDR2 SVGIG (reference sequence). The CDR3 coding sequence is TGTGCCTGGAGTGTACCTGGTAGATACACCGGGGAGCTGTTTTTT. Translated, it gives CAWSVPGRYTGELFF.

This clonotype was found a few times. The genes are TRBV18 and TRBJ2-3, with a possible D match to TRBD1 (6 bases). This CDR3 is 14 amino acids long. Looked up from germline, CDR1 is KGHSH and CDR2 is LQKENI. Trimming stripped 3 bases from V and 10 bases from J, with 17 bases between. The CDR3 is CASSPEWGHRSQYF. In DNA, the CDR3 is TGTGCCAGCTCACCGGAATGGGGGCATCGGTCGCAGTATTTT.

The chain joins TRBV20-1 to TRBJ2-7; 11 nucleotides line up with TRBD2. This CDR3 region has 15 residues. Germline V gene sequence: CDR1 DFQATT, CDR2 SNEGSKA (reference sequence). The ends lost 1 base at V and 4 bases at J; junction bases unmatched: 6. CDR3 DNA sequence: TGCAGTGCTAGAGTCACTAGCGGGAGAGGGTACGAGCAGTACTTC. Protein sequence: CSARVTSGRGYEQYF.

The gene calls are TRBV6-6 and TRBJ1-5, with D perhaps TRBD1 (6 bases). The V and J ends lost 0 bases and 4 bases respectively, with 13 bases between them. CDR1 MNHNY and CDR2 SVGAGI come from the germline V gene (reference sequence). The CDR3 covers 16 residues. In DNA form, the CDR3 reads TGTGCCAGCAGTTACTCGTCCAGGGGAAGGAATCAGCCCCAGCATTTT. As protein: CASSYSSRGRNQPQHF.

This clonotype was counted ten times or more. The rearrangement links TRBV7-2 to TRBJ1-6, with TRBD1 as a possible D gene (5 bases). In germline, CDR1 is SGHTA, CDR2 FQGNSA. The CDR3 has 12 amino acids. The V gene lost 9 bases and the J gene lost 6 bases, with 9 bases spanning the gap. The chain's CDR3 is CASGDPNSPLHF. The CDR3 coding sequence is TGTGCCAGTGGGGACCCTAATTCACCCCTCCACTTT.

There are many counts of this clonotype. V usage is TRBV4-1 and J usage is TRBJ2-3; no reliable D call. V was trimmed by 0 bases and J by 3 bases, leaving 16 bases between them. The CDR3 sequence is 17 residues long. The germline V gene has CDR1 MGHRA and CDR2 YSYEKL. The CDR3 nucleotides are TGCGCCAGCAGCCAAGATAGGGTCGGCAGTGTAACAGATACGCAGTATTTT. Translation: CASSQDRVGSVTDTQYF.

This clonotype was found many times. The J gene is TRBJ1-5, the V gene TRBV4-1; TRBD1 might be the D (5 bases). This CDR3 comprises 15 residues. The germline V gene has CDR1 MGHRA and CDR2 YSYEKL. V was cut by 5 bases and J by 5 bases, with 16 bases left in between. The CDR3 DNA reads as TGCGCCAGCAGCTACGACAGAAAGGAGCATCAGCCCCAGCATTTT. Amino acid sequence: CASSYDRKEHQPQHF.

The chain recombines TRBV27 with TRBJ2-4, with 12 bases aligning to TRBD2. V gave up 2 bases and J gave up 5 bases; unmatched junction bases: 10. The CDR3 runs to 18 residues. Germline CDR1 reads MNHEY; CDR2 reads SMNVEV (reference sequence). The CDR3 spells CASSLVWLAGGRENIQYF. Here the CDR3 DNA reads TGTGCCAGCAGTTTAGTCTGGCTAGCGGGAGGGCGGGAAAACATTCAGTACTTC.

In this sample, this clonotype turned up a few times. V and J are TRBV4-3 and TRBJ2-7; no firm D call. The CDR3 runs 15 residues. V was clipped by 0 bases and J by 3 bases, with 12 bases between them. From germline, CDR1 is LGHNA and CDR2 YSLEER. CDR3 sequence (DNA): TGCGCCAGCAGCCAAGAGGGCGGCGCTATCTACGAGCAGTACTTC. Protein sequence: CASSQEGGAIYEQYF.

V gene TRBV20-1 combines with J gene TRBJ2-5; TRBD2 aligns across 8 bases. J lost 5 bases, V lost 6 bases, and 5 bases had no gene match. The CDR3 covers 12 residues. CDR1 and CDR2 (germline): DFQATT, SNEGSKA (reference sequence). The CDR3 spells CSARGGGETQYF. For the CDR3, the DNA is TGCAGTGCCCGAGGCGGGGGGGAGACCCAGTACTTC.

Worth noting for this clonotype: It may be a read error: a sequence one base away is much more abundant. The CDR3 sequence is CASSSSSLLSTVTQYF. CDR3 nucleotides: TGTGCCAGCAGCTCCAGCTCGCTCCTGAGCACAGTTACGCAGTATTTT. The rearrangement uses TRBV7-4 and TRBJ2-3, with D unclear. This CDR3 is built from 16 residues. The germline CDR1 and CDR2 sequences are SGHVT and SQSDAQ.

At least ten counts were recorded for this clonotype. V is TRBV30 and J is TRBJ2-5; 15 positions match TRBD2. Per the germline V gene, CDR1 is GTSNPN and CDR2 is SVGIG (reference sequence). The CDR3 is 19 amino acids. With 0 bases clipped from V and 2 bases from J, the junction kept 10 bases outside the gene matches. Written as DNA, the CDR3 is TGTGCCTGGAGTGTAAGAGAGGGACTAGCGGGGGGCCTACAAGAGACCCAGTACTTC. Residues: CAWSVREGLAGGLQETQYF.

The J gene is TRBJ2-1, the V gene TRBV6-1; 12 bases fit TRBD2. The germline CDR1 and CDR2 sequences are MNHNS and SASEGT. Losses at the gene ends were 6 bases for V and 4 bases for J; bases not matched to a gene: 7. This CDR3 is 16 amino acids long. The CDR3 DNA sequence: TGTGCCAGCAGAACGACTAGCGGGAGTTCGTACAATGAGCAGTTCTTC. Protein: CASRTTSGSSYNEQFF.

This clonotype appeared many times. The genes are TRBV6-1 and TRBJ2-7; 12 bases align to TRBD2. The germline V gene has CDR1 MNHNS and CDR2 SASEGT. Germline trimming cut 4 bases from V and 1 base from J; bases unmatched to any gene: 8. The CDR3 runs to 17 residues. The DNA of the CDR3 is TGTGCCAGCAGTGTCGTCACTAGCGGGGGGCTTTCCTACGAGCAGTACTTC. This gives the protein CASSVVTSGGLSYEQYF.

On this clonotype: A much larger clone lies one base from this, so it may be a read error. J is TRBJ1-1 and V is TRBV19; D not certain. Trimming removed 5 bases from V and 3 bases from J, with 19 bases in between. Germline V gene sequence: CDR1 LNHDA, CDR2 SQIVND (reference sequence). CDR3 length: 16 residues. CDR3 loop: CASSSIPLDDYTEAFF. The CDR3 DNA reads TGTGCCAGTAGTTCAATCCCCCTTGACGACTACACTGAAGCTTTCTTT.